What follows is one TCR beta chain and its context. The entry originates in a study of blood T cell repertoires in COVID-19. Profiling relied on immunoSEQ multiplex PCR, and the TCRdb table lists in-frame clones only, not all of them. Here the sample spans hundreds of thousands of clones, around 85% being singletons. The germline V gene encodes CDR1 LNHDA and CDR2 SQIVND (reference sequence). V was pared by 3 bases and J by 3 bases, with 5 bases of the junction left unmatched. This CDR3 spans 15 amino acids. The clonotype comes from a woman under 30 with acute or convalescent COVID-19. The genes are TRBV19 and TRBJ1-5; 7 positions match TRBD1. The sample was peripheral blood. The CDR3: CASSIVQGINQPQHF. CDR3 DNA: TGTGCCAGTAGTATCGTACAGGGGATCAATCAGCCCCAGCATTTT.